A selection of T cell receptor beta chains follows, all from one sample in a study of T-cell reconstitution after alpha-beta-depleted transplantation in children. TCRdb re-derived calls from the PCR reads in MiXCR, one entry per CDR3 protein. The table has a few hundred thousand distinct CDR3 sequences, nearly 8% seen once; the top ten hold approximately 8.6%. The specimen comprised peripheral blood, sampled 360 days after TCRalphabeta/CD19-depleted stem cell transplant. All receptors derive from a female patient aged 2-9 years who had a stem cell transplant for Fanconi anemia, so the T cells may come from the graft donor. The CDR3 runs from the conserved cysteine through the conserved F or W. D genes are given only for firm matches. Clone size is stated in some rows and not others, as once, few, many or a class when expanded.

>many|TRBJ2-7|TRBV12-3/TRBV12-4|TRBD1
CASRLTGGLDEQYF
TGTGCCAGCAGGTTAACAGGGGGCTTGGACGAGCAGTACTTC
>.|TRBJ2-7|TRBV6-2/TRBV6-3|.
CASSWGEYVAYEQYF
TGTGCCAGCAGTTGGGGCGAGTATGTGGCCTACGAGCAGTACTTC
>many|TRBJ2-6|TRBV7-6|.
CASSLVGPGSGANVLTF
TGTGCCAGCAGCTTAGTAGGTCCAGGCTCTGGGGCCAACGTCCTGACTTTC
>few|TRBJ2-7|TRBV27|.
CASSFGLKQYF
TGTGCCAGCAGTTTTGGACTCAAGCAGTACTTC
>many|TRBJ2-4|TRBV12-3/TRBV12-4|.
CASSLLLTDIQYF
TGTGCCAGCAGTTTATTGCTAACGGACATTCAGTACTTC
>few|TRBJ1-1|TRBV28|.
CASGPTDKNTEAFF
TGTGCCAGCGGACCGACAGATAAGAACACTGAAGCTTTCTTT
>many|TRBJ2-1|TRBV3-1|.
CASSQDASNEQFF
TGTGCCAGCAGCCAAGATGCGAGTAATGAGCAGTTCTTC
>.|TRBJ2-5|TRBV21-1|.
CASSKEGGGIQETQYF
TGTGCCAGCAGCAAAGAGGGGGGGGGGATCCAAGAGACCCAGTACTTC
>many|TRBJ1-1|TRBV6-1|.
CASTPRRGTMNTEAFF
TGTGCCAGCACCCCAAGGCGAGGAACAATGAACACTGAAGCTTTCTTT
>few|TRBJ2-5|TRBV7-9|TRBD1
CASSHHSGQGQETQYF
TGTGCCAGCAGCCATCATTCGGGACAGGGGCAAGAGACCCAGTACTTC
>many|TRBJ1-1|TRBV5-1|.
CASSSIQHLNTEAFF
TGCGCCAGCAGCTCGATCCAGCACCTGAACACTGAAGCTTTCTTT
>many|TRBJ2-1|TRBV11-2|TRBD1
CATSPGQEMNEQFF
TGTGCCACCTCCCCGGGACAGGAGATGAATGAGCAGTTCTTC
>.|TRBJ2-3|TRBV13|TRBD2
CASSLAWREFTDTQYF
TGTGCCAGCAGCTTAGCTTGGCGGGAGTTCACAGATACGCAGTATTTT
>few|TRBJ2-3|TRBV19|TRBD2
CASSIGALAGAFTDTQYF
TGTGCCAGTAGTATAGGGGCCCTGGCGGGAGCCTTTACAGATACGCAGTATTTT
>many|TRBJ2-3|TRBV6-5|.
CASSYVGITTDTQYF
TGTGCCAGCAGTTACGTGGGGATAACCACAGATACGCAGTATTTT
>few|TRBJ1-5|TRBV11-1|TRBD1
CASSFGTDQPQHF
TGTGCCAGCAGCTTCGGGACAGATCAGCCCCAGCATTTT
>many|TRBJ2-3|TRBV9|TRBD2
CASSGLAGGPDTQYF
TGTGCCAGCAGCGGACTAGCGGGGGGGCCAGATACGCAGTATTTT
>many|TRBJ2-1|TRBV27|.
CASSLFQWGASEGSSYNEQFF
TGTGCCAGCAGTTTATTCCAATGGGGGGCTTCCGAGGGGAGCTCCTACAATGAGCAGTTCTTC